Listed below are T cell receptor beta chains from one sample, sequenced in a study of blood T cell repertoires in COVID-19. Data came from immunoSEQ multiplex PCR; TCRdb stores just in-frame clones and leaves some out. The sample lists hundreds of thousands of clones, around 89% occurring once. Sample: PBMCs or T cells enriched from blood (not recorded which). The receptor source for this set is a man aged 35-49 years who had recovered from COVID-19. The CDR3 runs from the conserved cysteine through the conserved F or W. The D gene is left open where the match is weak. Part of the rows lack a size; the others show once, few, many or a class for expanded clones.

d_call: .; clone_size: .; j_call: TRBJ2-7; v_call: TRBV27; cdr3_aa: CASKGGYGKHYEQYF; cdr3_nt: TGTGCCAGCAAGGGAGGTTACGGGAAGCACTACGAGCAGTACTTC
d_call: .; clone_size: .; j_call: TRBJ1-1; v_call: TRBV28; cdr3_aa: CASSSPQGGAFF; cdr3_nt: TGTGCCAGCAGTTCACCACAGGGTGGAGCTTTCTTT
d_call: .; clone_size: .; j_call: TRBJ1-2; v_call: TRBV21-1; cdr3_aa: CASSKGRDRENYGYTF; cdr3_nt: TGTGCCAGCAGCAAAGGCCGGGACAGAGAGAACTATGGCTACACCTTC
d_call: TRBD1; clone_size: .; j_call: TRBJ1-2; v_call: TRBV5-1; cdr3_aa: CASSAPGQGFYGYTF; cdr3_nt: TGCGCCAGCAGCGCCCCGGGACAGGGGTTCTATGGCTACACCTTC
d_call: .; clone_size: once; j_call: TRBJ2-7; v_call: TRBV5-1; cdr3_aa: CASQGPYEQYF; cdr3_nt: TGCGCCAGCCAGGGGCCTTACGAGCAGTACTTC
d_call: .; clone_size: .; j_call: TRBJ2-5; v_call: TRBV7-2; cdr3_aa: CASSLEGGKETQYF; cdr3_nt: TGTGCCAGCAGCTTAGAGGGAGGAAAAGAGACCCAGTACTTC
d_call: .; clone_size: .; j_call: TRBJ2-2; v_call: TRBV6-6; cdr3_aa: CASSYAGGELFF; cdr3_nt: TGTGCCAGCAGTTACGCCGGCGGGGAGCTGTTTTTT
d_call: .; clone_size: .; j_call: TRBJ1-1; v_call: TRBV11-3; cdr3_aa: CASSERGKGMNTEAFF; cdr3_nt: TGTGCCAGCAGCGAAAGGGGTAAGGGAATGAACACTGAAGCTTTCTTT
d_call: .; clone_size: .; j_call: TRBJ1-1; v_call: TRBV6-5; cdr3_aa: CASRRRLISTEAFF; cdr3_nt: TGTGCCAGCAGGAGGAGGCTTATTAGCACTGAAGCTTTCTTT
d_call: .; clone_size: .; j_call: TRBJ2-5; v_call: TRBV5-4; cdr3_aa: CASSPPNTYQETQYF; cdr3_nt: TGTGCCAGCAGCCCCCCAAACACGTACCAAGAGACCCAGTACTTC
d_call: TRBD2; clone_size: few; j_call: TRBJ2-3; v_call: TRBV7-2; cdr3_aa: CASSHRLAGDSSTDTQYF; cdr3_nt: TGTGCCAGCAGCCACCGACTAGCGGGGGACTCTAGCACAGATACGCAGTATTTT
d_call: .; clone_size: .; j_call: TRBJ2-1; v_call: TRBV28; cdr3_aa: CASSLSSGNEQFF; cdr3_nt: TGTGCCAGCAGTCTAAGCTCAGGCAATGAGCAGTTCTTC
d_call: TRBD1; clone_size: .; j_call: TRBJ1-1; v_call: TRBV5-1; cdr3_aa: CASSLTGDTEAFF; cdr3_nt: TGCGCCAGCAGCTTGACAGGGGACACTGAAGCTTTCTTT
d_call: .; clone_size: .; j_call: TRBJ2-1; v_call: TRBV11-2; cdr3_aa: CASSLDISVRVTQFF; cdr3_nt: TGTGCCAGCAGCTTAGATATATCAGTCCGGGTGACCCAGTTCTTC
d_call: TRBD1; clone_size: .; j_call: TRBJ2-1; v_call: TRBV6-4; cdr3_aa: CASSGDSSYNEQFF; cdr3_nt: TGTGCCAGCAGTGGGGACAGCTCCTACAATGAGCAGTTCTTC
d_call: .; clone_size: .; j_call: TRBJ2-3; v_call: TRBV7-3; cdr3_aa: CASSSRGSTDTQYF; cdr3_nt: TGTGCCAGCAGCAGTCGCGGGAGCACAGATACGCAGTATTTT
d_call: TRBD2; clone_size: .; j_call: TRBJ2-1; v_call: TRBV27; cdr3_aa: CASSLYGRREAGGYEQFF; cdr3_nt: TGTGCCAGCAGTTTATATGGGAGGCGGGAGGCCGGGGGGTATGAGCAGTTCTTC
d_call: TRBD1; clone_size: .; j_call: TRBJ2-7; v_call: TRBV5-4; cdr3_aa: CASSFDRVEQYF; cdr3_nt: TGTGCCAGCAGCTTTGACAGGGTCGAGCAGTACTTC
d_call: .; clone_size: .; j_call: TRBJ1-1; v_call: TRBV7-2; cdr3_aa: CASSLDPRSPSWEAFF; cdr3_nt: TGTGCCAGCAGCTTAGACCCCAGAAGCCCTAGTTGGGAAGCTTTCTTT
d_call: .; clone_size: .; j_call: TRBJ2-7; v_call: TRBV7-2; cdr3_aa: CASRGVLYEQYF; cdr3_nt: TGTGCCAGCAGAGGGGTCCTCTACGAGCAGTACTTC
d_call: TRBD2; clone_size: .; j_call: TRBJ2-3; v_call: TRBV4-1; cdr3_aa: CASSLAGGGLTDTQYF; cdr3_nt: TGCGCCAGCAGCCTCGCCGGGGGGGGTCTCACAGATACGCAGTATTTT
d_call: TRBD2; clone_size: .; j_call: TRBJ2-5; v_call: TRBV29-1; cdr3_aa: CSVWTSGSYQETQYF; cdr3_nt: TGCAGCGTTTGGACTAGCGGGTCCTATCAAGAGACCCAGTACTTC
d_call: TRBD1; clone_size: .; j_call: TRBJ2-3; v_call: TRBV6-6; cdr3_aa: CASRRRFSGTASTDTQYF; cdr3_nt: TGTGCCAGCAGACGACGCTTCTCCGGGACAGCTAGCACAGATACGCAGTATTTT
d_call: .; clone_size: .; j_call: TRBJ2-5; v_call: TRBV6-6; cdr3_aa: CASSYGPHHQETQYF; cdr3_nt: TGTGCCAGCAGTTATGGGCCACACCATCAAGAGACCCAGTACTTC
d_call: .; clone_size: .; j_call: TRBJ1-5; v_call: TRBV28; cdr3_aa: CASSMPPGAVQPQHF; cdr3_nt: TGTGCCAGCAGTATGCCGCCAGGGGCGGTTCAGCCCCAGCATTTT
d_call: .; clone_size: .; j_call: TRBJ1-4; v_call: TRBV19; cdr3_aa: CASSMTATNEKLFF; cdr3_nt: TGTGCCAGTAGCATGACAGCAACTAATGAAAAACTGTTTTTT
d_call: TRBD2; clone_size: .; j_call: TRBJ2-2; v_call: TRBV5-4; cdr3_aa: CASSLGVAGEKSGELFF; cdr3_nt: TGTGCCAGCAGCTTGGGGGTAGCGGGAGAGAAAAGCGGGGAGCTGTTTTTT
d_call: TRBD2; clone_size: once; j_call: TRBJ2-3; v_call: TRBV18; cdr3_aa: CASSLGLAPSTDTQYF; cdr3_nt: TGTGCCAGCTCACTGGGACTAGCGCCAAGCACAGATACGCAGTATTTT
d_call: .; clone_size: .; j_call: TRBJ1-2; v_call: TRBV13; cdr3_aa: CASSSINGHVGDYGYTF; cdr3_nt: TGTGCCAGCAGCTCGATCAACGGACACGTTGGGGACTATGGCTACACCTTC
d_call: TRBD2; clone_size: .; j_call: TRBJ2-7; v_call: TRBV5-1; cdr3_aa: CASSPRTSGAAYEQYF; cdr3_nt: TGCGCCAGCAGCCCGCGAACTAGCGGGGCGGCCTACGAGCAGTACTTC
d_call: TRBD1; clone_size: few; j_call: TRBJ1-4; v_call: TRBV18; cdr3_aa: CASSSIPGQGKRGEKLFF; cdr3_nt: TGTGCCAGCTCATCGATCCCGGGACAGGGGAAGAGGGGTGAAAAACTGTTTTTT
d_call: .; clone_size: once; j_call: TRBJ1-3; v_call: TRBV7-8; cdr3_aa: CASSLAGAGNTIYF; cdr3_nt: TGTGCCAGCAGTTTAGCAGGGGCTGGAAACACCATATATTTT
d_call: .; clone_size: once; j_call: TRBJ2-7; v_call: TRBV3-1/TRBV3-2; cdr3_aa: CASSLPSGGSGYEQYF; cdr3_nt: TGTGCCAGCAGCCTCCCGAGCGGTGGTTCGGGCTACGAGCAGTACTTC
d_call: .; clone_size: .; j_call: TRBJ1-1; v_call: TRBV7-9; cdr3_aa: CASSRSETNTEAFF; cdr3_nt: TGTGCCAGCAGCCGCAGCGAAACGAACACTGAAGCTTTCTTT
d_call: .; clone_size: .; j_call: TRBJ2-7; v_call: TRBV14; cdr3_aa: CASSPQGQSYEQYF; cdr3_nt: TGTGCCAGCAGCCCGCAAGGACAGTCCTACGAGCAGTACTTC
d_call: .; clone_size: .; j_call: TRBJ2-1; v_call: TRBV5-1; cdr3_aa: CASSVLLQGEGSNEQFF; cdr3_nt: TGCGCCAGCAGCGTCTTATTACAGGGAGAGGGGTCCAATGAGCAGTTCTTC
d_call: .; clone_size: .; j_call: TRBJ2-7; v_call: TRBV29-1; cdr3_aa: CSVEGATYEQYF; cdr3_nt: TGCAGCGTTGAGGGCGCAACCTACGAGCAGTACTTC
d_call: TRBD1; clone_size: .; j_call: TRBJ1-4; v_call: TRBV7-2; cdr3_aa: CASSLDRGREEKLFF; cdr3_nt: TGTGCCAGCAGCCTCGACAGGGGGCGAGAGGAAAAACTGTTTTTT
d_call: TRBD1; clone_size: .; j_call: TRBJ1-1; v_call: TRBV29-1; cdr3_aa: CSVPKTGRTEAFF; cdr3_nt: TGCAGCGTTCCTAAGACAGGGCGAACTGAAGCTTTCTTT
d_call: TRBD1; clone_size: .; j_call: TRBJ2-7; v_call: TRBV6-2/TRBV6-3; cdr3_aa: CASSSPGQVAYEQYF; cdr3_nt: TGTGCCAGCAGTTCACCGGGACAGGTGGCCTACGAGCAGTACTTC
d_call: .; clone_size: .; j_call: TRBJ2-5; v_call: TRBV2; cdr3_aa: CASNHQTTDRGWTQYF; cdr3_nt: TGTGCCAGCAATCACCAAACTACGGATAGAGGATGGACCCAGTACTTC
d_call: .; clone_size: .; j_call: TRBJ1-2; v_call: TRBV6-4; cdr3_aa: CASSKNRNYGYTF; cdr3_nt: TGTGCCAGCAGTAAGAATCGGAACTATGGCTACACCTTC
d_call: .; clone_size: .; j_call: TRBJ1-1; v_call: TRBV18; cdr3_aa: CASSPLDMNTEAFF; cdr3_nt: TGTGCCAGCTCACCACTAGATATGAACACTGAAGCTTTCTTT
d_call: TRBD2; clone_size: .; j_call: TRBJ2-1; v_call: TRBV19; cdr3_aa: CASKSGSSGSDNEQFF; cdr3_nt: TGTGCCAGTAAATCCGGGTCTAGCGGGAGTGATAATGAGCAGTTCTTC
d_call: .; clone_size: .; j_call: TRBJ2-2; v_call: TRBV27; cdr3_aa: CASSFGTGELFF; cdr3_nt: TGTGCCAGCAGTTTCGGCACCGGGGAGCTGTTTTTT